A selection of T cell receptor beta chains follows, all from one sample in a study of low-dose radiotherapy and immunotherapy resistance in tumors. TCRdb processed the reads anew with MiXCR; each CDR3 protein has one entry. The data hold 45,000 to 75,000 distinct CDR3 sequences, with 20% to 25% observed a single time. The sequencing used PBMCs, collected before treatment. The source is a male donor with prostate cancer. Each CDR3 is given with its conserved first and last residue. The D gene is left open where the match is weak. The listing skips clone size in some rows; elsewhere it reads once, few, many or a size class.

j_call	clone_size	v_call	d_call	cdr3_nt	cdr3_aa
TRBJ2-1	many	TRBV20-1	NA	TGCAGTGCTAGAGATCCGAGCTCCTACAATGAGCAGTTCTTC	CSARDPSSYNEQFF
TRBJ2-3	few	TRBV28	NA	TGTGCCAGCAGCAGGGGTGGAGATACGCAGTATTTT	CASSRGGDTQYF
TRBJ2-3	NA	TRBV6-6	TRBD2	TGTGCCACCCGGGCCGAGGCTAGCGGACGCACAGATACGCAGTATTTT	CATRAEASGRTDTQYF
TRBJ2-7	many	TRBV7-6	TRBD2	TGTGCCGGGTCTGGCCGGACTAGCGCAACCGAGCAGTACTTC	CAGSGRTSATEQYF
TRBJ2-5	many	TRBV10-3	NA	TGTGCCATCAGTGAGTCCCAGCTTTTCGGTCTCTTCCAAGAGACCCAGTACTTC	CAISESQLFGLFQETQYF
TRBJ2-3	many	TRBV6-7	TRBD1	TGTGCCAGCAGCCACTCTCTGGACAGGGGTGGAGATACGCAGTATTTT	CASSHSLDRGGDTQYF
TRBJ2-7	NA	TRBV20-1	TRBD2	TGCAGTGCTAGTAAGACTAGCGGGAGTGGGGAGCAGTACTTC	CSASKTSGSGEQYF
TRBJ2-7	many	TRBV6-2/TRBV6-3	TRBD2	TGTGCCAGCAGTTACGAGCTAGCGGGGGTCTACGAGCAGTACTTC	CASSYELAGVYEQYF
TRBJ1-3	many	TRBV2	NA	TGTGCCAGCGGGGTTAGCAAGAGCTCTGGAAACACCATATATTTT	CASGVSKSSGNTIYF
TRBJ1-2	NA	TRBV20-1	TRBD1	TGCAGTGCTAGTAAGGCAGGGGGCATCTATGGCTACACCTTC	CSASKAGGIYGYTF
TRBJ2-3	many	TRBV29-1	TRBD2	TGCAGCGTTCGGGGGGGAAGCGGGGGCTGGGGTCCAGATACGCAGTATTTT	CSVRGGSGGWGPDTQYF
TRBJ2-1	many	TRBV4-1	TRBD1	TGCGCCAGCAGCCAGTTCCCCGAAGACAGGGAGATATCCTACAATGAGCAGTTCTTC	CASSQFPEDREISYNEQFF
TRBJ1-2	many	TRBV6-6	NA	TGTGCCAGCAGTTACTTGACAGGCGCGACCTCTTCCTATGGCTACACCTTC	CASSYLTGATSSYGYTF
TRBJ2-3	many	TRBV7-8	NA	TGTGCCAGCAGCTCGTGGGAGGGGGGCACAGATACGCAGTATTTT	CASSSWEGGTDTQYF
TRBJ1-2	many	TRBV30	TRBD1	TGTGCCTGGAGTTCACCCCTGGGACAGGGGCACGTCTATGGCTACACCTTC	CAWSSPLGQGHVYGYTF
TRBJ2-7	NA	TRBV5-1	NA	TGCGCCAGCTCGACGGGCGTTGGCTACGAGCAGTACTTC	CASSTGVGYEQYF
TRBJ1-5	many	TRBV9	NA	TGTGCCAGCAGCGTAGGAGGGTCCAGGAATCAGCCCCAGCATTTT	CASSVGGSRNQPQHF
TRBJ2-5	many	TRBV13	NA	TGTGCCAGCAGGGCCGACCTGGGGACCCAGTACTTC	CASRADLGTQYF
TRBJ1-1	many	TRBV27	TRBD1	TGTGCCAGCAGGGGACTAGGGACAGGCACTGAAGCTTTCTTT	CASRGLGTGTEAFF
TRBJ2-7	many	TRBV4-1	NA	TGCGCCAGCAGCCAACCCGGACTCGGACGGACCGAGCAGTACTTC	CASSQPGLGRTEQYF
TRBJ1-2	many	TRBV7-3	TRBD1	TGTGCCAGCAGCGACAGGGGTGGCTATGGCTACACCTTC	CASSDRGGYGYTF
TRBJ2-7	many	TRBV7-9	NA	TGTGCCAGCAGCTTAGGGAGAGGGGTCCGCGAGCAGTACTTC	CASSLGRGVREQYF
TRBJ1-2	many	TRBV30	NA	TGTGCCGGAAACAAGGATCCCTATGGCTACACCTTC	CAGNKDPYGYTF
TRBJ2-7	once	TRBV5-1	NA	TGCGCCAGCAGCTTGGAAGGGGGGAAGGGGGAGCAGTACTTC	CASSLEGGKGEQYF
TRBJ1-4	NA	TRBV12-3/TRBV12-4	NA	TGTGCCAGCAGTTTCAGTGCGGCTAATGAAAAACTGTTTTTT	CASSFSAANEKLFF
TRBJ2-7	many	TRBV29-1	NA	TGCAGCGTTGACGGAGGAAGCTCCTACGAGCAGTACTTC	CSVDGGSSYEQYF
TRBJ2-7	many	TRBV6-1	TRBD2	TGTGCCAGCAGTGAACCGGGACTAGCGGGCTACGAGCAGTACTTC	CASSEPGLAGYEQYF
TRBJ2-1	NA	TRBV6-6	NA	TGTGCCAGCAGTTACGCCAGCTCCTACAATGAGCAGTTCTTC	CASSYASSYNEQFF
TRBJ1-5	many	TRBV7-9	NA	TGTGCCAGCAGCCCTGGACAGACCCGAGGGGAGCCCCAGCATTTT	CASSPGQTRGEPQHF
TRBJ2-5	many	TRBV28	NA	TGTGCCAGCAGTTTTGTCAAGGGGGGGCAAGAGACCCAGTACTTC	CASSFVKGGQETQYF
TRBJ1-1	NA	TRBV5-4	NA	TGTGCCAGCAGCTTAAGGGGCGCCGAAGGCCCAGTTTACATGAACACTGAAGCTTTCTTT	CASSLRGAEGPVYMNTEAFF
TRBJ1-5	many	TRBV20-1	NA	TGCAGTGCTTCTCCGGACGGCGCCAATCAGCCCCAGCATTTT	CSASPDGANQPQHF
TRBJ2-7	many	TRBV12-3/TRBV12-4	NA	TGTGCCAGCAGTTTAGGGCGGGGTCCCTACGAGCAGTACTTC	CASSLGRGPYEQYF
TRBJ2-2	NA	TRBV5-1	NA	TGCGCCAGCAGCTTGGAACCTCGATCCAACACCGGGGAGCTGTTTTTT	CASSLEPRSNTGELFF
TRBJ2-1	NA	TRBV28	TRBD2	TGTGCCAGCAGTCCCACTAGCGCCGGCTCCTACAATGAGCAGTTCTTC	CASSPTSAGSYNEQFF
TRBJ2-1	many	TRBV11-2	TRBD1	TGTGCCAGCAGCTTGAACAGGGGGGAGCAGTTCTTC	CASSLNRGEQFF
TRBJ2-2	NA	TRBV27	TRBD2	TGTGCCAGCAGTCCGGGGCTAGCGGGAGGGTGGGGCACCGGGGAGCTGTTTTTT	CASSPGLAGGWGTGELFF
TRBJ1-1	many	TRBV5-1	NA	TGCGCCAGCACCCTGGCGGGGGTGAACACTGAAGCTTTCTTT	CASTLAGVNTEAFF
TRBJ2-1	NA	TRBV18	TRBD2	TGTGCCAGCTCACCGGGACTAGCGGGAGGGGCCAATGAGCAGTTCTTC	CASSPGLAGGANEQFF
TRBJ2-7	many	TRBV7-9	TRBD2	TGTGCCAGCAGCCCCGCTCTGGGACTAGGGGGCGAGCAGTACTTC	CASSPALGLGGEQYF
TRBJ1-2	many	TRBV30	NA	TGTGCCTGGAAGTCCTGGGTCCTCACGGTTGGCTACACCTTC	CAWKSWVLTVGYTF
TRBJ2-7	many	TRBV16	TRBD1	TGTGCCAGCAGCTTAAGGGGGACAGGGTTAACCGAGCAGTACTTC	CASSLRGTGLTEQYF
TRBJ1-5	many	TRBV12-5	TRBD1	TGTGCTAGTGCCTCGACAGGGGGCGATCAGCCCCAGCATTTT	CASASTGGDQPQHF
TRBJ2-3	many	TRBV28	TRBD2	TGTGCCAGCAGCAACCGGGAGGGTACAGATACGCAGTATTTT	CASSNREGTDTQYF
TRBJ2-3	many	TRBV19	NA	TGTGCCAGTAGTATACTGGCGGGAACAGATACGCAGTATTTT	CASSILAGTDTQYF
TRBJ2-1	many	TRBV5-1	TRBD2	TGCGCCAGCAGCTTACTAGCGGGAGGCACCTACAATGAGCAGTTCTTC	CASSLLAGGTYNEQFF
TRBJ1-5	many	TRBV29-1	NA	TGCAGCGCGTCGGACGGATACAATCAGCCCCAGCATTTT	CSASDGYNQPQHF
TRBJ2-2	NA	TRBV20-1	NA	NA	CSASRLAGAAGELFFF
TRBJ2-7	few	TRBV18	NA	TGTGCCAGCTCACCACCGGGGCAGGGGAAGTACGAGCAGTACTTC	CASSPPGQGKYEQYF
TRBJ2-3	NA	TRBV11-2	NA	TGTGCCAGCAGCGACCCCGTGACGGGGCCCACAGATACGCAGTATTTT	CASSDPVTGPTDTQYF
TRBJ2-1	NA	TRBV19	TRBD2	TGTGCCAGTAGTAAGCGGACTAGCGGGAGGACTTACAATGAGCAGTTCTTC	CASSKRTSGRTYNEQFF
TRBJ2-5	NA	TRBV20-1	TRBD2	TGCAGTGCTAAACTAGCGGGAGGGCCCGGGACCCAGTACTTC	CSAKLAGGPGTQYF
TRBJ2-2	few	TRBV7-2	TRBD2	TGTGCCAGCAGCTTCACTAGCGGGAGGAGGTCGGGCACCGGGGAGCTGTTTTTT	CASSFTSGRRSGTGELFF
TRBJ1-1	many	TRBV25-1	NA	TGTGCCAGCAGTGACGAGACAGTGAACACTGAAGCTTTCTTT	CASSDETVNTEAFF
TRBJ1-1	many	TRBV28	NA	TGTGCCAGCAGCCGAAGACCGGGGGCGACATTGAACACTGAAGCTTTCTTT	CASSRRPGATLNTEAFF
TRBJ2-3	NA	TRBV2	NA	TGTGCCAGCAAGGGGGTGGGAGATACGCAGTATTTT	CASKGVGDTQYF
TRBJ1-5	many	TRBV7-9	NA	TGTGCCAGCACCCGGACGGTGCAGGGGACCCCATTAAGCAATCAGCCCCAGCATTTT	CASTRTVQGTPLSNQPQHF
TRBJ2-1	many	TRBV18	TRBD1	TGTGCCAGCTCAACCGGGACAGACAATGAGCAGTTCTTC	CASSTGTDNEQFF
TRBJ1-5	many	TRBV27	TRBD1	TGTGCCAGCAAGGCAACAGGGGGCGCAGATCAGCCCCAGCATTTT	CASKATGGADQPQHF
TRBJ2-1	many	TRBV7-9	TRBD2	TGTGCCAGCAGCTTAGGAGCGGGAGTGAGCAATGAGCAGTTCTTC	CASSLGAGVSNEQFF